This paragraph covers one T cell receptor (beta chain) sequence. Its antigen remains undetermined. No base quality information exists; no much larger clone differs at one position. TCRbeta CDR3 regions were amplified from genomic DNA by means of the immunoSEQ Assay, a bias-controlled multiplex PCR. Per the authors' processing: The number of nucleated cells in each sample was estimated from the amplification of reference gene primers within the assay. Sequence reads were collapsed and filtered to measure the absolute abundance of every unique TCRbeta CDR3 rearrangement. For each sample, productive Simpson clonality was calculated as the square root of Simpson's diversity index across productive rearrangements. Here the immuneACCESS table is served through TCRdb, limited to in-frame sequences with V and J called. Missing clones are a known gap in these copies; in checked studies unresolved V genes cover under half, and the rest lacks a known reason. That table gives V, J and clone size, and the DNA gave D and trimming. The table for this sample lists 32,000 or so clones; roughly nine tenths of them were counted only once. 1.5% to 2.5% of the sample belongs to the ten largest clones.

This sample stems from a study of blood T cell repertoires in COVID-19 (dated by TCRdb to 2020 to 2021). In terms of the full investigation: Samples from collaborators originated in the United States, Italy and Spain and spanned both the acute and convalescent phases of COVID-19. The repertoires were made available in a free public database intended to serve as a resource for research on the immune response to SARS-CoV-2. Samples came from the ongoing ImmuneRACE study (first 160 participants) plus 1,254 subjects from 6 global collaborators. The material from the prospective study consisted of cDNA or gDNA derived from T cells, B-cell-depleted T cells, or PBMCs. Subjects who had been exposed to COVID-19, were actively infected with it, or had recovered from it provided the deeply sampled blood TCRbeta repertoires that made up the dataset. HLA class I and class II types, where available, came from metadata supplied by the sample provider rather than from assay-based typing. The sample metadata nearly always contained a de-identified subject ID, COVID-19 status, age in years and sex.

The CDR3, from cysteine to phenylalanine, totals 18 residues. Only the CDR3 DNA is retained, 54 bases long and in frame from the first base. The trim is 7 bases for V and 1 base for J, with a gap of 26 bases between the germline ends. Reading the germline V gene gives CDR1 SNHLY and CDR2 FYNNEI. Whole blood was collected in K2EDTA tubes by collaborating institutions according to the institutions' own protocols. For TCRbeta analysis, collaborator samples were shipped as frozen whole blood, as isolated PBMCs, or as DNA extracted from either sample type. General study outcomes and caveats: The quantity of clinical and demographic metadata differed by source and by participant and was supplied without curation.

The chain was built from TRBV2 and TRBJ2-7, with an unclear D gene assignment. The TCR originated in a man aged 45-65 years with active or convalescent COVID-19. Sequenced material: peripheral blood. The CDR3: CASTLAHLNGLTSYEQYF. The nucleotide sequence reads as follows: TGTGCCAGCACCCTCGCCCACTTGAACGGGTTAACTTCCTACGAGCAGTACTTC.